This is a list of T cell receptor beta chains from one sample in a study of T cells in Graves' hyperthyroidism and ophthalmopathy. Each CDR3 protein gets one entry after TCRdb re-called the multiplex PCR reads with MiXCR. Of 620,000 or so distinct CDR3 sequences in the sample, about 14% are singletons; the top ten hold approximately 12%. Sequenced: blood. These TCRs come from a woman between 45 and 60 years old with Graves' ophthalmopathy. Each CDR3 is given with its conserved first and last residue. The listing skips clone size in some rows; elsewhere it reads once, few, many or a size class.

abundance: many; v_gene: TRBV9; CDR3aa: CASSGTSGPYNEQFF
abundance: many; v_gene: TRBV7-2; CDR3aa: CASSLLRTGTETQYF
abundance: NA; v_gene: TRBV20-1; CDR3aa: CSPHPNRDRDYGYTF
abundance: many; v_gene: TRBV28; CDR3aa: CASSPHLGIPIANEQFF
abundance: NA; v_gene: TRBV6-1; CDR3aa: CASSLQQGAGEKLFF
abundance: many; v_gene: TRBV20-1; CDR3aa: CSARFGGLYGYTF
abundance: many; v_gene: TRBV20-1; CDR3aa: CSARDGTGGLPETQYF
abundance: many; v_gene: TRBV7-6; CDR3aa: CASSLVGSRTDTQYF
abundance: many; v_gene: TRBV12-3/TRBV12-4; CDR3aa: CASSTGAGRVYGYTF
abundance: many; v_gene: TRBV20-1; CDR3aa: CSAPGTQYNEQFF
abundance: NA; v_gene: TRBV5-1; CDR3aa: CASSLAPGAGGYNEQFF
abundance: many; v_gene: TRBV2; CDR3aa: CASSERVAVNEQFF
abundance: many; v_gene: TRBV2; CDR3aa: CASSEHEGTDTQYF
abundance: NA; v_gene: TRBV18; CDR3aa: CASSPNQGRNEKLFF
abundance: NA; v_gene: TRBV27; CDR3aa: CASSSSLGTQYF
abundance: NA; v_gene: TRBV19; CDR3aa: CASSRRDRGNEQFF
abundance: few; v_gene: TRBV30; CDR3aa: CAWSAGLSNQPQHF
abundance: many; v_gene: TRBV11-2; CDR3aa: CASSLRGTGVVNEQFF
abundance: many; v_gene: TRBV12-3/TRBV12-4; CDR3aa: CASRPGGNYGYTF
abundance: few; v_gene: TRBV12-3/TRBV12-4; CDR3aa: CASSLDSPAGTEAFF
abundance: many; v_gene: TRBV5-6; CDR3aa: CASSFTGGYGYTF
abundance: few; v_gene: TRBV11-2; CDR3aa: CASSSDKNNEQFF
abundance: NA; v_gene: TRBV29-1; CDR3aa: CSAENTFGPQYF
abundance: many; v_gene: TRBV2; CDR3aa: CASAPWVTEAFF
abundance: few; v_gene: TRBV9; CDR3aa: CASSVGQHNEQFF
abundance: NA; v_gene: TRBV9; CDR3aa: CASSDPLLAGHNEQFF
abundance: NA; v_gene: TRBV19; CDR3aa: CASSIRRENTGELFF
abundance: many; v_gene: TRBV7-3; CDR3aa: CASSSLFTGESTDTQYF